The clone carrying this T cell receptor beta chain was found many times. Its antigen is as yet unknown. The data were obtained in a study of T cells in Graves' hyperthyroidism and ophthalmopathy. Whole-study results and caveats: The model predicted ophthalmopathy a median around 6.5 months before onset.

The study left out patients who had uncontrolled infection, other autoimmune disease, pregnancy or lactation. The authors obtained PBMCs from 10 ml of fresh peripheral blood. Authors of the study amplified TCR beta CDR3 regions from RNA transcripts. In the first-round RT-PCR of the TCR CDR3, the HTBI primer set was used. Each CDR3 protein is one row after TCRdb ran MiXCR on the multiplex PCR reads. The sample lists roughly 170,000 distinct CDR3 sequences; around 15% were seen once. This CDR3 has 12 residues. The V gene lost 0 bases and the J gene lost 11 bases, with 10 bases spanning the gap. Germline V CDR1 and CDR2: MNHEY, SVGEGT.

The specimen was blood. The chain is built from TRBV6-2 or TRBV6-3 and TRBJ1-1, with D possibly matching TRBD1 (5 bases). The receptor's source is a woman in her forties or fifties with Graves' hyperthyroidism. As DNA, the CDR3 is TGTGCCAGCAGTTACTCTGGACAATCGGCTTTCTTT. As protein: CASSYSGQSAFF.